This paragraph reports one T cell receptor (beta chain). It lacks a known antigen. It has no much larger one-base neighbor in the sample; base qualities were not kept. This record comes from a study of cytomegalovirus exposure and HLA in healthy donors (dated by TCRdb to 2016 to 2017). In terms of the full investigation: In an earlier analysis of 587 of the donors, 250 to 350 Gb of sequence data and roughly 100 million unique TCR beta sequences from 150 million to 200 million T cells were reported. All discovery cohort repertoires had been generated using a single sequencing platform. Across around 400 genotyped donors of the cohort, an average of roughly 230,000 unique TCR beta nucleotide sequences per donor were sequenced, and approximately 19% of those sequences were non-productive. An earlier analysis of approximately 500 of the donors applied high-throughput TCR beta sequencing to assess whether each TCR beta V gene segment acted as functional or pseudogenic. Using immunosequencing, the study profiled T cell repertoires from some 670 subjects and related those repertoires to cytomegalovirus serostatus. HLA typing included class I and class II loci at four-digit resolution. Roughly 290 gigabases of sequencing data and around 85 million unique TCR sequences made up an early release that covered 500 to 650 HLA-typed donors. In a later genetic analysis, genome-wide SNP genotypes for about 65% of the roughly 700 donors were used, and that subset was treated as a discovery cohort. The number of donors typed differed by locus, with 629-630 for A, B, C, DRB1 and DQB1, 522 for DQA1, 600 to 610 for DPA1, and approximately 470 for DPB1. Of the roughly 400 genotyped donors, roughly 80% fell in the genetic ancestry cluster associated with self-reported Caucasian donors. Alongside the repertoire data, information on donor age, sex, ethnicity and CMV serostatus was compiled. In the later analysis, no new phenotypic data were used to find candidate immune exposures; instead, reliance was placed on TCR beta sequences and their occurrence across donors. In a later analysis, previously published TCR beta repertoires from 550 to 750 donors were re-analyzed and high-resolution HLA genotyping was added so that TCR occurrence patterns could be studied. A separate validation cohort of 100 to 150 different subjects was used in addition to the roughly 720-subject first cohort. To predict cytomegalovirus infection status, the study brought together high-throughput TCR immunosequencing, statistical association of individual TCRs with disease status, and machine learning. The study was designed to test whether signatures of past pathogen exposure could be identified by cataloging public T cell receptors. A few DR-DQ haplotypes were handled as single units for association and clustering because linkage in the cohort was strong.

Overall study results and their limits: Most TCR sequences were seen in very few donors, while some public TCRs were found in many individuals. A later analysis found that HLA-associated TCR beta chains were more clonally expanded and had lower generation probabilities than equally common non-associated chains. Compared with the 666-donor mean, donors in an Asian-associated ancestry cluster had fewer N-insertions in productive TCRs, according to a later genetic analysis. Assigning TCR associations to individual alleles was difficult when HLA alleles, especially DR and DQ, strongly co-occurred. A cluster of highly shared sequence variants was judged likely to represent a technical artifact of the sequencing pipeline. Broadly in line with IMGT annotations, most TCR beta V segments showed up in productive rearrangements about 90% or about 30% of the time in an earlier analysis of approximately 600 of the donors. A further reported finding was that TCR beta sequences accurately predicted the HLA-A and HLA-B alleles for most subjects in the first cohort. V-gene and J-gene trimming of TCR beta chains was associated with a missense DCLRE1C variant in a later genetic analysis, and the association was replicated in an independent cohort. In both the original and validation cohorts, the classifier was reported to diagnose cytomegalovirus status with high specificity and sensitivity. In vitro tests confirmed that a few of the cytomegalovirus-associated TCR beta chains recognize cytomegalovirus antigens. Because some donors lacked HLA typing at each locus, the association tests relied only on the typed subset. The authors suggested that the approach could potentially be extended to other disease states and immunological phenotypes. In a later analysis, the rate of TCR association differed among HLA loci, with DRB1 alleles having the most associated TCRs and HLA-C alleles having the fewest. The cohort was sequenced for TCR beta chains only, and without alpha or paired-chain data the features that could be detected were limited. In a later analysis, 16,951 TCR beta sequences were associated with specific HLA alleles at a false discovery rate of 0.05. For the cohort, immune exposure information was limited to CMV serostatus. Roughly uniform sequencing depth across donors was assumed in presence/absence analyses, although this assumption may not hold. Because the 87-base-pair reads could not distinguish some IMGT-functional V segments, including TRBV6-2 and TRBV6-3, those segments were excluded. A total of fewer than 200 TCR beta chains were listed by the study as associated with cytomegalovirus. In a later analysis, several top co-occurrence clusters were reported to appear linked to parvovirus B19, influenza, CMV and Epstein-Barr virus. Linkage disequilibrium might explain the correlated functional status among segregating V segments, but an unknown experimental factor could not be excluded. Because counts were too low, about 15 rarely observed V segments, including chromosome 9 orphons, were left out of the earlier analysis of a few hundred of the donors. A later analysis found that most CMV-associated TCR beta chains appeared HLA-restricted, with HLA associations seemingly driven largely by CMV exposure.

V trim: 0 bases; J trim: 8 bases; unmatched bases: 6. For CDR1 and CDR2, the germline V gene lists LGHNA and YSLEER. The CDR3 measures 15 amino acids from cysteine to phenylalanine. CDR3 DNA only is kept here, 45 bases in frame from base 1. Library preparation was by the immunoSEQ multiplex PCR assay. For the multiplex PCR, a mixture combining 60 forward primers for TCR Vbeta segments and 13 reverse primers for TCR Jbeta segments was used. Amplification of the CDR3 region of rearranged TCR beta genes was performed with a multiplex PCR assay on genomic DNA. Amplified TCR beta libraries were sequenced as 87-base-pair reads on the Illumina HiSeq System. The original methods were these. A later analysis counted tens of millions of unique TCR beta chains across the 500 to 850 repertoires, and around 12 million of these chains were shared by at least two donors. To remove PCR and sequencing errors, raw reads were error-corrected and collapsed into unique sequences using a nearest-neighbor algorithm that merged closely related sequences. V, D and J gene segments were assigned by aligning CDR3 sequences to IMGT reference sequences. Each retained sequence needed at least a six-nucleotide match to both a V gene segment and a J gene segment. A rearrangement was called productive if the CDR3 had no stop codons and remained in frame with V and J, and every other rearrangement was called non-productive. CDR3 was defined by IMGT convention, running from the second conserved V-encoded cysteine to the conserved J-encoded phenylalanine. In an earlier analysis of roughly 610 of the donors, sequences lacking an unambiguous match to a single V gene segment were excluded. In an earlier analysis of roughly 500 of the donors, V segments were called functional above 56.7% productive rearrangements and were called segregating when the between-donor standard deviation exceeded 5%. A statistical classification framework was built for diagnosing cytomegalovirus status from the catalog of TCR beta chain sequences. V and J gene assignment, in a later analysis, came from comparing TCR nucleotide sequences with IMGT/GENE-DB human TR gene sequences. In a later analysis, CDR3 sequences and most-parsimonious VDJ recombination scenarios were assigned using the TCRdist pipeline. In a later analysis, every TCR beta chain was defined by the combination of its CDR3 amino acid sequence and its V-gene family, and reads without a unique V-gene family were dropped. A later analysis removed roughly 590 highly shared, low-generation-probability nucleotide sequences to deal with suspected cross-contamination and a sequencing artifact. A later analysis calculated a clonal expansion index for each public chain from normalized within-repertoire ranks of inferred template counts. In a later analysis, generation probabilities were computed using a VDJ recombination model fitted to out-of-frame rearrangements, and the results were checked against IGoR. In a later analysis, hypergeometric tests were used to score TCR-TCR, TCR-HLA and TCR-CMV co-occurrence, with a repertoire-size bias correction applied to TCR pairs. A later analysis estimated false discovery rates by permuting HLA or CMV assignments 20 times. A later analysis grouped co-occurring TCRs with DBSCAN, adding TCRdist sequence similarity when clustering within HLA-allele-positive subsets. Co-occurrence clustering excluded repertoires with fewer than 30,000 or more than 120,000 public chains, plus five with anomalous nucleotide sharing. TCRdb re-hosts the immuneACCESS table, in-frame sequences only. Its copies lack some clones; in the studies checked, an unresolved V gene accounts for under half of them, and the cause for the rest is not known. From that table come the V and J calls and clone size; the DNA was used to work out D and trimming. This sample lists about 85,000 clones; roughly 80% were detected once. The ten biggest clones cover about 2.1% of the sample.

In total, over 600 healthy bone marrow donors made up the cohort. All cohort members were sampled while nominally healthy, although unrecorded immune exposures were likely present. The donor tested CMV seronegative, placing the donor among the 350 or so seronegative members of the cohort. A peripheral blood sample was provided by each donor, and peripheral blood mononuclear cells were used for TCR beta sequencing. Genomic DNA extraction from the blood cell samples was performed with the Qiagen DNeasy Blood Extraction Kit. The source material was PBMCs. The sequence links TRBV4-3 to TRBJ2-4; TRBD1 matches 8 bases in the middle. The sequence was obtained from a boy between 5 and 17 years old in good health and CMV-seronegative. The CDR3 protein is CASSQDRQGKDIQYF. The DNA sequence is TGCGCCAGCAGCCAAGATCGACAGGGGAAGGACATTCAGTACTTC.